The 30 T cell receptor beta chains presented below share a single source sample, sequenced in a study of blood T cell repertoires in COVID-19 (dated by TCRdb to the early 2020s). Library method: the immunoSEQ multiplex PCR assay. Held by TCRdb, this immuneACCESS table contains in-frame sequences only and omits some clones. Under half of the omission traces to an unresolved V gene where checked; the cause of the rest is unknown. The sample has about 250,000 clones on record, 70% to 90% of them singletons. The top ten hold about 3% of the sample. The specimen was peripheral blood. These receptors all stem from a man younger than 35 with active or convalescent COVID-19.

The chain's CDR3 is CASSKQPGGAGNTIYF. For the CDR3, the DNA is TGCGCCAGCAGCAAACAACCGGGAGGGGCTGGAAACACCATATATTTT. This rearrangement joins TRBV5-1 to TRBJ1-3; TRBD1 is a possible D gene (5 bases). The V and J ends lost 4 bases and 2 bases respectively, with 16 bases between them. In germline, CDR1 is SGHRS, CDR2 YFSETQ. The CDR3 is 16 residues long. Full variable domain (remainder filled in from reference TRBV5-1 and TRBJ1-3): KAGVTQTPRYLIKTRGQQVTLSCSPISGHRSVSWYQQTPGQGLQFLFEYFSETQRNKGNFPGRFSGRQFSNSRSEMNVSTLELGDSALYLCASSKQPGGAGNTIYFGEGSWLTVV.

The V gene is TRBV6-5, the J gene TRBJ2-1; the match to TRBD1 covers 8 bases. This CDR3 comprises 16 residues. With V trimmed by 2 bases and J by 2 bases, 5 bases remained unmatched. Germline V lookup: CDR1 MNHEY, CDR2 SVGAGI. The CDR3 sequence: CASSYVRTGPYNEQFF. The CDR3 bases are TGTGCCAGCAGTTACGTCAGGACAGGGCCCTACAATGAGCAGTTCTTC.

The chain is built from TRBV29-1 and TRBJ2-7, with TRBD1 matching over 7 bases. V dropped 3 bases and J dropped 4; count of bases not matched to a gene: 27. The CDR3 spans 20 residues. Germline V CDR1 and CDR2: SQVTM, ANQGSEA. The DNA for the CDR3 is TGCAGCGTTGAGAAATACGGACAGGAACCTTCCCCCGGCTCGCTATACGAGCAGTACTTC. Translating gives CSVEKYGQEPSPGSLYEQYF.

V is TRBV6-5 and J is TRBJ2-1, with TRBD1 as a possible D gene (5 bases). The CDR3 spans 12 residues. Germline assignment: CDR1 MNHEY and CDR2 SVGAGI. V was cut by 8 bases and J by 10 bases, with 15 bases left in between. CDR3 sequence: CASGAGRREQFF. Here the CDR3 DNA reads TGTGCCAGCGGGGCAGGGCGTCGGGAGCAGTTCTTC.

The CDR3 is CSVVQGRNQPQHF. The CDR3 DNA is TGCAGCGTTGTCCAGGGGCGCAATCAGCCCCAGCATTTT. The rearrangement joins TRBV29-1 to TRBJ1-5; D perhaps matches TRBD1 (6 bases). This CDR3 is 13 amino acids long. Trimming left V 4 bases short and J 2 bases short, with 9 bases between. Per germline, CDR1 SQVTM and CDR2 ANQGSEA.

The V gene is TRBV5-6, the J gene TRBJ2-7; D ambiguous. CDR1 is SGHDT, CDR2 YYEEEE, per germline. V was clipped by 0 bases and J by 9 bases, with 10 bases between them. The CDR3 consists of 12 residues. The CDR3: CASSLAAELQYF. CDR3 nucleotides: TGTGCCAGCAGCTTGGCCGCGGAGCTGCAGTACTTC.

The chain links TRBV6-5 to TRBJ1-1, with a tentative D call TRBD1 (6 bases). The CDR3 covers 15 residues. Germline CDR1 MNHEY, CDR2 SVGAGI. V lost 6 bases and J 1 base, leaving 15 bases between the germline ends. The DNA of the CDR3 is TGTGCCAGCAGGGACGGGACATCCAGGAACACTGAAGCTTTCTTT. It specifies CASRDGTSRNTEAFF.

The CDR3 sequence: CASSVDRDYGYTF. As DNA, the CDR3 is TGTGCCAGCAGTGTGGACAGGGACTATGGCTACACCTTC. The chain combines TRBV2 with TRBJ1-2; 8 nucleotides match TRBD1. This CDR3 contains 13 residues. Germline CDR1 is SNHLY and CDR2 is FYNNEI. Germline trimming cut 4 bases from V and 3 bases from J; bases unmatched to any gene: 1. The full variable domain, rest sourced from reference TRBV2 and TRBJ1-2, is EPEVTQTPSHQVTQMGQEVILRCVPISNHLYFYWYRQILGQKVEFLVSFYNNEISEKSEIFDDQFSVERPDGSNFTLKIRSTKLEDSAMYFCASSVDRDYGYTFGSGTRLTVV.

The V gene is TRBV6-5, the J gene TRBJ1-1; no clear D gene. In germline, CDR1 is MNHEY, CDR2 SVGAGI. Trimming took off 7 bases at V and 6 bases at J, with 15 bases between the two ends. This CDR3 comprises 13 residues. CDR3 coding DNA: TGTGCCAGCAAGGAATCAGATCGGGCTGAAGCTTTCTTT. Encoded protein: CASKESDRAEAFF.

This chain joins TRBV7-2 and TRBJ1-1; 11 nucleotides line up with TRBD1. With V trimmed by 5 bases and J by 1 base, 3 bases remained unmatched. CDR1 is SGHTA and CDR2 is FQGNSA in the germline V gene. The length of the CDR3 is 15 residues. CDR3 residues: CASSMGTGGNTEAFF. CDR3 DNA sequence: TGTGCCAGCAGCATGGGGACAGGGGGGAACACTGAAGCTTTCTTT. Looking up the rest from reference TRBV7-2 and TRBJ1-1 gives the full variable domain: GAGVSQSPSNKVTEKGKDVELRCDPISGHTALYWYRQSLGQGLEFLIYFQGNSAPDKSGLPSDRFSAERTGGSVSTLTIQRTQQEDSAVYLCASSMGTGGNTEAFFGQGTRLTVV.

V gene TRBV9 combines with J gene TRBJ2-1; 8 bases align to TRBD2. Germline V gives CDR1 SGDLS, CDR2 YYNGEE. This CDR3 has 14 residues. The ends lost 3 bases at V and 10 bases at J; junction bases unmatched: 9. This chain's CDR3 is CASSATDAGGEQFF. The CDR3 DNA reads as TGTGCCAGCAGCGCCACAGATGCGGGGGGAGAGCAGTTCTTC.

In this sample, this clone turned up once. In nucleotides, the CDR3 is TGCGCCAGCAGCTTGTATCGACAGGGTCCCTACGAGCAGTACTTC. It encodes CASSLYRQGPYEQYF. The chain couples TRBV5-1 to TRBJ2-7; 7 positions agree with TRBD1. V was clipped by 1 base and J by 2 bases; unmatched bases: 6. Looked up from germline, CDR1 is SGHRS and CDR2 is YFSETQ. This CDR3 comprises 15 residues.

The chain combines TRBV29-1 with TRBJ2-2; D is unresolved. The CDR3 runs to 13 residues. V lost 2 bases and J 2 bases, leaving 6 bases between the germline ends. Germline loops: CDR1 SQVTM, CDR2 ANQGSEA. CDR3 amino acids: CSVERLNTGELFF. The CDR3 DNA sequence: TGCAGCGTTGAACGCCTAAACACCGGGGAGCTGTTTTTT.

The chain recombines TRBV13 with TRBJ1-1; 10 bases fit TRBD1. Trimming removed 1 base from V and 6 bases from J; junction bases left unmatched: 5. There are 15 residues in the CDR3. The V gene's germline CDR1 is PRHDT and CDR2 FYEKMQ (reference sequence). CDR3 in amino acids: CASSLEGQGHPEAFF. The CDR3 nucleotides read TGTGCCAGCAGCTTAGAGGGACAGGGGCACCCTGAAGCTTTCTTT.

The rearrangement links TRBV7-2 to TRBJ2-7; 9 nucleotides align to TRBD2. J was trimmed by 0 bases and V by 2 bases; bases with no gene match: 5. Germline values: CDR1 SGHTA, CDR2 FQGNSA. This CDR3 region has 16 residues. CDR3: CASSLRPSGTSYEQYF. The DNA of the CDR3 is TGTGCCAGCAGCTTACGGCCTAGCGGGACCTCCTACGAGCAGTACTTC.

This chain uses TRBV5-1 with TRBJ1-2; 9 bases fit TRBD1. CDR3 length equals 14 residues. Germline CDR1 SGHRS, CDR2 YFSETQ. After removal of 4 bases from V and 2 bases from J, the junction contained 3 bases not matched to a gene. The CDR3 is CASSLDRGNYGYTF. DNA of the CDR3: TGCGCCAGCAGCCTGGACAGGGGAAACTATGGCTACACCTTC.

The chain couples TRBV11-3 to TRBJ2-1; 7 positions agree with TRBD2. CDR1 is SGHNT, CDR2 YENEEA, per germline. After removal of 8 bases from V and 2 bases from J, the junction contained 9 bases not matched to a gene. The CDR3 is 15 amino acids. In DNA, the CDR3 is TGTGCCAGCCCTAACAGCGGGACCCCCTACAATGAGCAGTTCTTC. Translating it yields CASPNSGTPYNEQFF.

The chain employs TRBV30 and TRBJ1-1; no definite D call. This CDR3 region has 13 residues. Germline V gene sequence: CDR1 GTSNPN, CDR2 SVGIG (reference sequence). With 0 bases removed from V and 1 base from J, the gap between germline ends came to 6 bases. This CDR3 reads CAWSVRGNTEAFF. The CDR3 region has the DNA TGTGCCTGGAGTGTAAGAGGGAACACTGAAGCTTTCTTT.

The chain uses TRBV5-1 and TRBJ2-1; 9 nucleotides line up with TRBD2. The V gene end was trimmed by 3 bases and the J gene end by 3 bases; junction bases not matched to a gene: 7. This CDR3 is built from 16 residues. The germline V gene encodes CDR1 SGHRS and CDR2 YFSETQ. The CDR3 bases are TGCGCCAGCAGCTCCACGGCGGGAGGGGTCTACAATGAGCAGTTCTTC. Protein: CASSSTAGGVYNEQFF.

This rearrangement joins TRBV18 to TRBJ1-1, with D perhaps TRBD1 (5 bases). The germline CDR1 and CDR2 sequences are KGHSH and LQKENI. This CDR3 has 15 residues. V shed 2 bases and J shed 0 bases, with 10 bases lying between them. The CDR3 loop is CASSPAGIMNTEAFF. The CDR3 DNA reads as TGTGCCAGCTCACCAGCAGGGATTATGAACACTGAAGCTTTCTTT. Drawing the rest from reference TRBV18 and TRBJ1-1, the complete variable domain is NAGVMQNPRHLVRRRGQEARLRCSPMKGHSHVYWYRQLPEEGLKFMVYLQKENIIDESGMPKERFSAEFPKEGPSILRIQQVVRGDSAAYFCASSPAGIMNTEAFFGQGTRLTVV.

The chain is built from TRBV9 and TRBJ2-7; no clear D. CDR1 and CDR2 (germline): SGDLS, YYNGEE. V lost 0 bases and J 3 bases, leaving 13 bases between the germline ends. This CDR3 has 15 residues. CDR3 nucleotide sequence: TGTGCCAGCAGCGTAGCAGCGAACACAATCTACGAGCAGTACTTC. Amino acid sequence: CASSVAANTIYEQYF. Full variable domain (remainder filled in from reference TRBV9 and TRBJ2-7): DSGVTQTPKHLITATGQRVTLRCSPRSGDLSVYWYQQSLDQGLQFLIQYYNGEERAKGNILERFSAQQFPDLHSELNLSSLELGDSALYFCASSVAANTIYEQYFGPGTRLTVT.

The chain is built from TRBV4-3 and TRBJ1-1; D is undetermined. The germline V gene encodes CDR1 LGHNA and CDR2 YSLEER. The CDR3 contains 13 residues. The V end lost 1 base, the J end lost 8 bases, and 11 bases lay between the germline ends. The CDR3 reads CASSQGVAGEAFF. CDR3 DNA: TGCGCCAGCAGCCAAGGGGTAGCGGGGGAAGCTTTCTTT.

The rearrangement joins TRBV10-3 to TRBJ1-2; D not certain. V was clipped by 6 bases and J by 4 bases, with 9 bases between them. There are 12 residues in the CDR3. Germline CDR1 ENHRY, CDR2 SYGVKD. The CDR3 loop is CAISLERYGYTF. The CDR3 DNA sequence: TGTGCCATCAGCCTAGAACGCTATGGCTACACCTTC.

This chain links TRBV10-3 with TRBJ1-1, with D maybe TRBD1 (6 bases). Germline V lookup: CDR1 ENHRY, CDR2 SYGVKD. This CDR3 has 14 amino acids. V shed 10 bases and J shed 2 bases, with 17 bases lying between them. The CDR3 is CATQRGKGNTEAFF. In DNA form, the CDR3 reads TGTGCCACCCAGAGGGGGAAGGGCAACACTGAAGCTTTCTTT.

The chain uses TRBV19 and TRBJ2-7; D ambiguous. Trimming removed 1 base at V and 2 bases at J, with 6 bases between. The CDR3 spans 13 residues. Germline V gives CDR1 LNHDA, CDR2 SQIVND (reference sequence). The CDR3 is CASSIGHPYEQYF. Written as DNA, the CDR3 is TGTGCCAGTAGTATAGGACACCCCTACGAGCAGTACTTC.

The J gene is TRBJ2-3, the V gene TRBV10-1, with 10 bases identical to TRBD2. Looked up from germline, CDR1 is WNHNN and CDR2 is SYGVQD (reference sequence). V was clipped by 0 bases and J by 3 bases; unmatched bases: 0. The CDR3 totals 15 residues. CDR3 sequence reads: CASSESSGGTDTQYF. The CDR3 DNA is TGCGCCAGCAGTGAGTCTAGCGGGGGGACAGATACGCAGTATTTT.

V is TRBV7-8 and J is TRBJ1-5; maybe TRBD1 (5 bases). This CDR3 has 15 amino acids. Germline CDR1 reads SGHVS; CDR2 reads FQNEAQ. The CDR3 bases are TGTGCTACAACCCCGGGCAGGGATAGCAATCAGCCCCAGCATTTT. Its protein product is CATTPGRDSNQPQHF.

V gene TRBV21-1 combines with J gene TRBJ2-5; the D call of TRBD1 is as the table states it, not checked on the DNA. TRBV21-1 is listed as a pseudogene. The CDR3 is made up of 18 amino acids. CDR3 loop: CASSRKPKGATGVETQYF. The DNA of the CDR3 is TGTGCCAGCAGCCGAAAACCTAAAGGGGCTACAGGGGTAGAGACCCAGTACTTC.

The V call is TRBV28, the J call TRBJ2-1, with 7 bases matching TRBD1. The germline V gene has CDR1 MDHEN and CDR2 SYDVKM. This CDR3 region has 15 residues. Losses at the gene ends were 3 bases for V and 12 bases for J; bases not matched to a gene: 14. The CDR3 region is CASSFPPGGGSWQFF. The CDR3 DNA reads as TGTGCCAGCAGTTTTCCCCCAGGGGGTGGCTCATGGCAGTTCTTC.

The DNA of the CDR3 is TGTGCCAGCAGCTTACAGATTAGCGCCTACGAGCAGTACTTC. It translates to CASSLQISAYEQYF. The V and J genes are TRBV7-2 and TRBJ2-7; TRBD2 might be the D (5 bases). This CDR3 comprises 14 residues. Germline V CDR1 and CDR2: SGHTA, FQGNSA. The V gene lost 2 bases and the J gene lost 2 bases, with 10 bases spanning the gap.